This T cell receptor beta chain emerged from a study of liver allograft versus peripheral blood T cells. At the level of the study: T cell receptor repertoires in transplanted livers were compared with those in recipients' peripheral blood. General study results and limits: A difference was reportedly observed between T cell receptor repertoires inside liver allografts and those in peripheral blood.

TCRdb re-called the reads through MiXCR, storing one row per CDR3 protein. The table shows about 9,600 distinct CDR3 sequences, with approximately 15% occurring only once. Within the sample, this clonotype is medium-sized. Its specificity is unknown. V was trimmed by 0 bases and J by 6 bases, leaving 9 bases between them. Per germline, CDR1 KGHSH and CDR2 LQKENI. The CDR3 sequence is 15 residues long. V usage is TRBV18 and J usage is TRBJ1-6; D gene unclear. This TCR derives from a human patient who had a liver transplant. Part of the T cell pool may stem from the graft donor. The CDR3 bases are TGTGCCAGCTCACCACCAAAGGGAGGTAATTCACCCCTCCACTTT. It yields the protein CASSPPKGGNSPLHF.